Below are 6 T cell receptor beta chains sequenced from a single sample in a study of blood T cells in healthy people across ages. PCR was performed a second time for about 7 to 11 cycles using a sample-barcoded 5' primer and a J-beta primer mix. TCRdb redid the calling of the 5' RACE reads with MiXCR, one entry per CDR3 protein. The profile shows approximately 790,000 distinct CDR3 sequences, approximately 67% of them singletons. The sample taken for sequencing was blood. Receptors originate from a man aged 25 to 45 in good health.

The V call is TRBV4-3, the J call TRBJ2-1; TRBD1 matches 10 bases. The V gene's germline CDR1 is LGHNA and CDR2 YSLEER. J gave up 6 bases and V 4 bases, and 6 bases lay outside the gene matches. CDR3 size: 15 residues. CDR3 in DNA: TGCGCCAGCAGCCCGGGACAGGGGTCTTTCAATGAGCAGTTCTTC. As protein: CASSPGQGSFNEQFF.

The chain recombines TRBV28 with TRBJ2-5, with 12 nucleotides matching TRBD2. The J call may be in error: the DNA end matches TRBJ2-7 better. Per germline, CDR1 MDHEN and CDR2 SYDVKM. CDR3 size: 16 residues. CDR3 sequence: CASSLGGLAGFNEQYF. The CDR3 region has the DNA TGTGCCAGCAGTTTAGGAGGACTAGCGGGGTTCAACGAGCAGTACTTC.

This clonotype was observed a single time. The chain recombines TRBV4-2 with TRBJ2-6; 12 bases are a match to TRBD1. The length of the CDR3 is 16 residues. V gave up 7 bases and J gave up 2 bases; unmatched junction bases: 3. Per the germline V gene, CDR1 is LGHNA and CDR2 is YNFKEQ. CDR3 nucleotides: TGTGCCAGCACCCGGGACAGGGGGCCTGGGGCCAACGTCCTGACTTTC. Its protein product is CASTRDRGPGANVLTF.

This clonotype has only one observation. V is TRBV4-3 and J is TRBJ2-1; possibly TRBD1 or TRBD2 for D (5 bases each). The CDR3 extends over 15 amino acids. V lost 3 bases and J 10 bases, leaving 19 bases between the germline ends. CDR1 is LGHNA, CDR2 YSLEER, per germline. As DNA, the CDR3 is TGCGCCAGCAGCCAGCCGGGACGGGAACCTAGAGAGCAGTTCTTC. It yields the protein CASSQPGREPREQFF.

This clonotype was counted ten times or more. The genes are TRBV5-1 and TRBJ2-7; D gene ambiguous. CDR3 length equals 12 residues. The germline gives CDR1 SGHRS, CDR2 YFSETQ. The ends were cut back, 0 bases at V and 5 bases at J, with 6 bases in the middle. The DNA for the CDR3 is TGCGCCAGCAGCTTGGAGGGTGACGAGCAGTACTTC. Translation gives CASSLEGDEQYF.

The CDR3 loop is CSARDTGGLNTEAFF. The DNA of the CDR3 is TGCAGTGCTAGAGATACAGGGGGCTTGAACACTGAAGCTTTCTTT. The V and J genes are TRBV20-1 and TRBJ1-1, with 9 nucleotides matching TRBD1. Trimming at V came to 0 bases and at J to 0 bases, leaving 2 bases not matched to a gene. The CDR3 is made up of 15 amino acids. The germline CDR1 and CDR2 sequences are DFQATT and SNEGSKA (reference sequence).